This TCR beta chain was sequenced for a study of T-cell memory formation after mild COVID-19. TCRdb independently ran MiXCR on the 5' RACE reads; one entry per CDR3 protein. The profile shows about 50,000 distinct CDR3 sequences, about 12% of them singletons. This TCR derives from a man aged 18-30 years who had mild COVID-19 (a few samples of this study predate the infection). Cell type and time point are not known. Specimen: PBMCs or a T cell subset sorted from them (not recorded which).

The CDR3 here is CASSPPPLAKNIQYF. The CDR3 DNA is TGTGCCAGCAGCCCGCCCCCACTAGCCAAAAACATTCAGTACTTC. The chain is built from TRBV3-2 and TRBJ2-4; no check of the table's D call, TRBD1, against the DNA was made. TRBV3-2 corresponds to a pseudogene. The CDR3 runs to 15 residues.